This record looks at one T cell receptor (beta chain) sequence and its context. This sample is drawn from a study of blood T cell repertoires in COVID-19. Across the study: Specimens from acute and convalescent COVID-19 originated in the United States, Italy and Spain. In each case, the material was cDNA or gDNA derived from T cells, B-cell-depleted T cells, or PBMCs.

In the original analysis: By means of reference gene primer amplification, nucleated cell counts were estimated. Profiled with immunoSEQ multiplex PCR; TCRdb holds only in-frame clones, not every one. For V, J and clone size, that table is used; D and trimming come from the DNA. The sample has tens of thousands of clones, 65% to 90% seen once. This CDR3 is 15 amino acids long. The V gene lost 3 bases and the J gene lost 0 bases, with 8 bases spanning the gap. CDR1 is KGHSH and CDR2 is LQKENI in the germline V gene. The receptor was isolated from a human donor in a cohort sampled during active COVID-19. The V call is TRBV18, the J call TRBJ2-2; perhaps TRBD1 as D (5 bases). Sequenced sample: peripheral blood. The CDR3 sequence: CASSPGRANTGELFF. CDR3 sequence (DNA): TGTGCCAGCTCACCGGGCAGGGCGAACACCGGGGAGCTGTTTTTT.